The 30 T cell receptor beta chains listed next were all sequenced from one sample in a study of T cells in Graves' hyperthyroidism and ophthalmopathy. Regions amplified from RNA transcripts were the TCR beta CDR3 regions. Primed by the HTBI set, a first-round RT-PCR was run on the TCR CDR3. TCRdb analysed the multiplex PCR reads with MiXCR anew, one entry per CDR3 protein. Counted here are around 690,000 distinct CDR3 sequences, around a sixth occurring once; the ten biggest clones make up 15% to 17%. Sequencing was performed on blood. Receptors originate from a man aged 45-65 years with Graves' hyperthyroidism.

This clonotype showed up just a few times. V usage is TRBV7-9 and J usage is TRBJ1-2, with D possibly matching TRBD1 (6 bases). The CDR3 consists of 14 residues. Germline CDR1 is SEHNR and CDR2 is FQNEAQ (reference sequence). Trimming left V 3 bases short and J 8 bases short, with 16 bases between. The CDR3 loop reads CASSFNNRVGGYTF. In DNA, the CDR3 is TGTGCCAGCAGCTTTAATAACAGGGTCGGGGGCTACACCTTC.

This clonotype was recorded a few times. This sequence joins TRBV5-1 and TRBJ2-1; 9 bases line up with TRBD2. The CDR3 runs to 16 residues. Trimming cost V 0 bases and J 10 bases; bases outside gene matches: 11. The V gene's germline CDR1 is SGHRS and CDR2 YFSETQ. The CDR3 loop reads CASSLARGLANNEQFF. The DNA of the CDR3 is TGCGCCAGCAGCTTGGCCAGGGGACTAGCAAATAACGAGCAGTTCTTC.

This clonotype was counted a few times. V gene TRBV5-1 combines with J gene TRBJ1-1, with TRBD1 identical over 11 bases. J was trimmed by 1 base and V by 3 bases; bases with no gene match: 2. Germline loops: CDR1 SGHRS, CDR2 YFSETQ. This CDR3 contains 15 residues. For the CDR3, the DNA is TGCGCCAGCAGCTGGGACAGGGGGACGAACACTGAAGCTTTCTTT. This sequence encodes CASSWDRGTNTEAFF.

In its sample, this clonotype was seen a few times. The rearrangement links TRBV28 to TRBJ2-1, with TRBD2 identical over 8 bases. The CDR3 is made up of 16 amino acids. The V and J ends lost 7 bases and 6 bases, in that order; junction bases with no gene match: 14. The germline CDR1 and CDR2 sequences are MDHEN and SYDVKM. The CDR3 bases are TGTGCCAGCACCACCCGCGGGGGACTAGGACTCAATGAGCAGTTCTTC. Translated: CASTTRGGLGLNEQFF.

The chain carries TRBV4-3 and TRBJ2-3; D unclear. The CDR3 loop spans 15 amino acids. The germline V gene encodes CDR1 LGHNA and CDR2 YSLEER. The V end lost 4 bases, the J end lost 1 base, and 12 bases lay between the germline ends. The CDR3 here is CASSLFPGGTDTQYF. The CDR3 DNA is TGCGCCAGCAGCCTGTTCCCGGGCGGCACAGATACGCAGTATTTT.

This clonotype was seen ten or more times. The chain couples TRBV30 to TRBJ2-2; 11 bases match TRBD2. The CDR3 length is 16 residues. J lost 5 bases, V lost 5 bases, and 10 bases had no gene match. Germline V lookup: CDR1 GTSNPN, CDR2 SVGIG (reference sequence). CDR3 in amino acids: CAWSVLAGGPTGELFF. The CDR3 nucleotides are TGTGCCTGGTCGGTTTTAGCGGGAGGGCCGACCGGGGAGCTGTTTTTT.

V gene TRBV30 combines with J gene TRBJ1-1; D is perhaps TRBD1 (6 bases). The germline CDR1 and CDR2 sequences are GTSNPN and SVGIG (reference sequence). Trimming stripped 6 bases from V and 3 bases from J, with 11 bases between. The CDR3 runs 12 residues. The CDR3 loop is CACGGGDTEAFF. CDR3 nucleotide sequence: TGTGCCTGTGGGGGGGGCGACACTGAAGCTTTCTTT.

There are many counts of this clonotype. V usage is TRBV28 and J usage is TRBJ1-4; D remains unclear. The CDR3 is 13 amino acids. V was trimmed by 6 bases and J by 10 bases, leaving 15 bases between them. Germline V CDR1 and CDR2: MDHEN, SYDVKM. The CDR3 bases are TGTGCCAGCAGAAGAGAGCAAGCTGGAAAACTGTTTTTT. Residues: CASRREQAGKLFF.

The chain has TRBV13 and TRBJ2-1, with TRBD2 identical over 8 bases. V dropped 3 bases and J dropped 9; count of bases not matched to a gene: 4. Germline values: CDR1 PRHDT, CDR2 FYEKMQ (reference sequence). The CDR3 loop spans 13 amino acids. The CDR3 coding sequence is TGTGCCAGCAGCTTGGGGACTAGTCCTGAGCAGTTCTTC. It translates to CASSLGTSPEQFF.

At least ten counts were recorded for this clonotype. V gene TRBV28 combines with J gene TRBJ2-7; no definite D call. The CDR3 is 13 residues long. Germline CDR1 reads MDHEN; CDR2 reads SYDVKM. V was clipped by 5 bases and J by 3 bases, with 11 bases between them. The CDR3 nucleotides read TGTGCCAGCAGTGACGGGCCTTTCTACGAGCAGTACTTC. Translation gives CASSDGPFYEQYF.

The chain combines TRBV13 with TRBJ2-5, with D perhaps being TRBD1 or TRBD2 (5 bases each). The germline V gene encodes CDR1 PRHDT and CDR2 FYEKMQ (reference sequence). CDR3 length equals 19 residues. V lost 0 bases and J lost 5, with 25 bases in between. The CDR3 here is CASSLGRWGPSTLEETQYF. CDR3 in DNA: TGTGCCAGCAGCTTAGGTCGATGGGGACCATCTACGTTAGAGGAGACCCAGTACTTC.

The rearrangement links TRBV20-1 to TRBJ2-3; D is perhaps TRBD2 (5 bases). CDR3 size: 14 residues. Germline V gene sequence: CDR1 DFQATT, CDR2 SNEGSKA (reference sequence). V was clipped by 3 bases and J by 0 bases, with 10 bases between them. The CDR3 nucleotides are TGCAGTGCTAGTGACTACCGAAGCACAGATACGCAGTATTTT. Its protein is CSASDYRSTDTQYF.

This clonotype was observed a handful of times. The V and J genes are TRBV19 and TRBJ2-6, with D perhaps matching TRBD1 (6 bases). CDR3 length equals 17 residues. V was trimmed by 2 bases and J by 0 bases, leaving 11 bases between them. Per germline, CDR1 LNHDA and CDR2 SQIVND (reference sequence). This CDR3 is CASSIRQDFSGANVLTF. CDR3 DNA sequence: TGTGCCAGTAGTATAAGACAGGATTTCTCTGGGGCCAACGTCCTGACTTTC.

The gene calls are TRBV4-1 and TRBJ1-2, with D possibly TRBD1 on 6 matching bases. CDR3 size: 15 residues. In germline, CDR1 is MGHRA, CDR2 YSYEKL. V lost 4 bases, J lost 8 bases, and 20 bases lay in between. The CDR3 loop reads CASSLVSGDTGGYTF. The CDR3 DNA reads as TGCGCCAGCAGCCTAGTTTCAGGGGATACGGGCGGCTACACCTTC.

Comments on this clonotype: The junction departs from germline at one end; a sequencing error may be responsible. The V gene is TRBV7-7, the J gene TRBJ2-1, with D unresolved. The V gene's germline CDR1 is SSHAT and CDR2 FNYEAQ (reference sequence). CDR3 size: 13 residues. The CDR3 DNA sequence: TGTGCTAGCAGCTTAACCCTAGGGCATGAGCAGTTCTTC. Its translation: CASSLTLGHEQFF.

The V and J genes are TRBV7-2 and TRBJ2-7, with D possibly being TRBD2 (6 bases). The V end lost 5 bases, the J end lost 0 bases, and 14 bases lay between the germline ends. This CDR3 contains 15 residues. Germline lookup yields CDR1 SGHTA and CDR2 FQGNSA. The CDR3 coding sequence is TGTGCCAGCAGCCCACCGGGACTGAGCTCCTACGAGCAGTACTTC. It specifies CASSPPGLSSYEQYF. Based on the CDR3 plus reference TRBV7-2 and TRBJ2-7, the full variable domain is GAGVSQSPSNKVTEKGKDVELRCDPISGHTALYWYRQSLGQGLEFLIYFQGNSAPDKSGLPSDRFSAERTGGSVSTLTIQRTQQEDSAVYLCASSPPGLSSYEQYFGPGTRLTVT.

This clonotype occurred many times. The V gene is TRBV25-1, the J gene TRBJ2-1, with unresolved D. From germline, CDR1 is MGHDK and CDR2 SYGVNS. The ends were cut back, 3 bases at V and 3 bases at J, with 12 bases in the middle. This CDR3 comprises 15 residues. CDR3 sequence (DNA): TGTGCCAGCAGTGACCGGGTAGAGGTCTACAATGAGCAGTTCTTC. The encoded protein is CASSDRVEVYNEQFF.

The chain is built from TRBV19 and TRBJ2-2; no clear D. The germline CDR1 and CDR2 sequences are LNHDA and SQIVND (reference sequence). The CDR3 extends over 14 amino acids. Trimming left V 6 bases short and J 4 bases short, with 12 bases between. The CDR3 region is CASSSHPFTGELFF. The CDR3, as DNA: TGTGCCAGTAGCTCCCACCCTTTCACCGGGGAGCTGTTTTTT.

There are many counts of this clonotype. The chain uses TRBV6-1 and TRBJ2-7, with no clear D. Germline V gives CDR1 MNHNS, CDR2 SASEGT. V lost 6 bases to trimming and J lost 7 bases, with 10 bases between them. This CDR3 region has 11 residues. CDR3 sequence reads: CASSHLWEQYF. CDR3 nucleotides: TGTGCCAGCAGCCATCTCTGGGAGCAGTACTTC.

This clonotype was counted ten times or more. The V gene is TRBV28, the J gene TRBJ2-1; no reliable D call. CDR3 length equals 15 residues. CDR1 is MDHEN and CDR2 is SYDVKM in the germline V gene. The V gene lost 3 bases and the J gene lost 4 bases, with 13 bases spanning the gap. CDR3 amino acids: CASSLLSNLYNEQFF. In DNA form, the CDR3 reads TGTGCCAGCAGTTTGCTCAGTAACCTTTACAATGAGCAGTTCTTC.

This clonotype was seen only a few times. V gene TRBV6-2 or TRBV6-3 combines with J gene TRBJ2-7; D unresolved. V dropped 7 bases and J dropped 2 bases, with 9 bases sitting between them. Germline-derived CDR1 and CDR2 are MNHEY and SVGEGT. The CDR3 is 12 residues long. CDR3 in DNA: TGTGCCAGCAAAAACCCCACCTACGAGCAGTACTTC. It is translated as CASKNPTYEQYF.

The chain recombines TRBV5-1 with TRBJ2-3; TRBD2 matches 9 bases. The trim removed 3 bases at V and 3 bases at J, leaving 5 bases unmatched. CDR3 size: 15 residues. Germline CDR1 reads SGHRS; CDR2 reads YFSETQ. The CDR3 loop is CASSSSTSGTDTQYF. The CDR3 coding sequence is TGCGCCAGCAGCTCATCGACTAGCGGAACAGATACGCAGTATTTT.

This chain uses TRBV9 with TRBJ2-6; no clear D gene. Germline V gene sequence: CDR1 SGDLS, CDR2 YYNGEE. The CDR3 loop spans 15 amino acids. V was cut by 0 bases and J by 2 bases, with 6 bases left in between. The CDR3 nucleotides are TGTGCCAGCAGCGTAGAGAGAGCTGGGGCCAACGTCCTGACTTTC. This gives the protein CASSVERAGANVLTF. The full variable domain, its missing parts supplied by reference TRBV9 and TRBJ2-6, is DSGVTQTPKHLITATGQRVTLRCSPRSGDLSVYWYQQSLDQGLQFLIQYYNGEERAKGNILERFSAQQFPDLHSELNLSSLELGDSALYFCASSVERAGANVLTFGAGSRLTVL.

A note on this clonotype: One base away lies a much larger clone, so this may be a sequencing read error. The chain is built from TRBV20-1 and TRBJ1-1; 8 bases are a match to TRBD1. V lost 3 bases, J lost 1 base, and 10 bases stayed unmatched. This CDR3 spans 16 amino acids. Germline V CDR1 and CDR2: DFQATT, SNEGSKA (reference sequence). For the CDR3, the DNA is TGCAGTGCTAGCTGGACAGGGCGGGTGGCGAACACTGAAGCTTTCTTT. It is translated as CSASWTGRVANTEAFF.

This clonotype has ten or more counts. The CDR3 nucleotides are TGTGCCAGCAGGCGCGGTGTGAACACTGAAGCTTTCTTT. It codes for CASRRGVNTEAFF. This chain uses TRBV28 with TRBJ1-1; no firm D call. CDR1 and CDR2 (germline): MDHEN, SYDVKM. V lost 6 bases and J 0 bases, leaving 8 bases between the germline ends. The CDR3 covers 13 residues.

The CDR3 nucleotides read TGTGCCAGCACCGAAAGACTAGCGGGATCCCGCGAGCAGTACTTC. It translates to CASTERLAGSREQYF. J is TRBJ2-7 and V is TRBV28; 11 nucleotides align to TRBD2. J was trimmed by 6 bases and V by 7 bases; bases with no gene match: 11. Germline V CDR1 and CDR2: MDHEN, SYDVKM. There are 15 residues in the CDR3.

This clonotype occurred a few times. A read error may explain this, as a much larger clone is one base away. The conserved phenylalanine or tryptophan is not found at the CDR3 terminus, so this likely reflects a read error. J is TRBJ2-5 and V is TRBV20-1; D uncertain. Looked up from germline, CDR1 is DFQATT and CDR2 is SNEGSKA (reference sequence). The CDR3 consists of 9 residues. Trimming shortened V by 8 bases and J by 5 bases, and 6 bases separated the two germline ends. The CDR3: CSPGETQYL. CDR3 coding DNA: TGCAGTCCGGGTGAGACCCAGTACCTC.

The chain has TRBV24-1 and TRBJ2-1, with 10 bases aligning to TRBD2. V dropped 5 bases and J dropped 7; count of bases not matched to a gene: 22. The V gene's germline CDR1 is KGHDR and CDR2 SFDVKD. The CDR3 consists of 20 residues. In nucleotides, the CDR3 is TGTGCCACCAGTGGGAAAGCGGGAGGGTATCAATTCGTGAGAGCAAATGAGCAGTTCTTC. Residues: CATSGKAGGYQFVRANEQFF.

V is TRBV27 and J is TRBJ2-1; TRBD2 agrees at 7 bases. CDR3 length: 13 amino acids. Unmatched junction bases numbered 13, after V lost 6 bases and J lost 14 bases. From germline, CDR1 is MNHEY and CDR2 SMNVEV (reference sequence). DNA of the CDR3: TGTGCCAGCAGCCTCAGCGGGGATGGGAGGAAGTTCTTC. Amino acids: CASSLSGDGRKFF.

This clonotype was found many times. V is TRBV28 and J is TRBJ1-6; D possibly corresponds to TRBD1 (6 bases). Germline V gene data show CDR1 as MDHEN and CDR2 as SYDVKM. This CDR3 is built from 14 residues. V lost 2 bases, J lost 11 bases, and 13 bases lay in between. In nucleotides, the CDR3 is TGTGCCAGCAGTTTAAGGGGGAGGGTGCCACCCCTCCACTTT. It is translated as CASSLRGRVPPLHF.